The clone carrying this TCR beta chain was counted only a few times. PCR was performed using 60 Vbeta and 13 Jbeta primers. Generated by immunoSEQ multiplex PCR, the TCRdb table keeps only in-frame clones and is missing some. In the table there are over 150,000 clones, approximately 75% of which are singletons. V lost 6 bases and J lost 1; bases outside the gene matches: 7. Germline CDR1 is SNHLY and CDR2 is FYNNEI. CDR3 length equals 16 residues. These data originate in a study of cytomegalovirus exposure and HLA in healthy donors. Sequencing was carried out using PBMCs. This clonotype was obtained from a man aged 30-40 years in good health and CMV-seropositive. The chain uses TRBV2 and TRBJ2-5, with TRBD2 matching 11 bases. CDR3 DNA sequence: TGTGCCAGCAGCGGGAGACTAGCGGGGATCCAAGAGACCCAGTACTTC. Translating it yields CASSGRLAGIQETQYF.